This T cell receptor (beta chain) comes out of a study of blood T cell repertoires in COVID-19 (dated by TCRdb to the early 2020s). For context, the study as a whole: Samples covering the acute and convalescent phases of COVID-19 were provided by collaborators in the United States, Italy and Spain. The prospective study material was composed of cDNA or gDNA derived from T cells, B-cell-depleted T cells, or PBMCs. Sample metadata almost always included a de-identified subject ID, COVID-19 status, age in years and sex. HLA class I and class II types, where available, came from metadata supplied by the sample provider rather than from assay-based typing. The dataset comprised deeply sampled blood TCRbeta repertoires from subjects exposed to, actively infected with, or recovered from COVID-19. The samples were drawn from two sources: the first 160 participants of the ongoing ImmuneRACE study, and 1,200 or so subjects contributed by 6 global collaborators. A freely available public database, intended as a resource for researchers studying the immune response to SARS-CoV-2, is where the repertoires were released.

The immunoSEQ Assay, a bias-controlled multiplex PCR, was used to amplify TCRbeta CDR3 regions from genomic DNA. For the original study's pipeline: Nucleated cell counts per sample were estimated from amplification of reference gene primers within the assay. To quantify the absolute abundance of each unique TCRbeta CDR3 rearrangement, sequence reads were collapsed and filtered. For each sample, productive Simpson clonality was calculated by taking the square root of Simpson's diversity index across productive rearrangements. In its TCRdb copy, this immuneACCESS table keeps in-frame sequences only and misses some clones. Where compared with another copy, unresolved V genes explain less than half of these, and the others have no known cause. V, J and clone size are taken as reported in that table, and D and trimming were inferred from the DNA itself. The sample table lists 90,000 to 120,000 clones, about 89% of them with a count of one. Roughly 15% of the sample comes from the top ten.

V is shortened by 6 bases, J by 6 bases, and the region joining them spans 17 bases. In the germline V gene (reference sequence), CDR1 corresponds to LNHDA and CDR2 to SQIVND. Reading from cysteine to phenylalanine, the CDR3 counts 14 amino acids. Kept here is only the CDR3 DNA, which spans 42 bases and is read in frame from base 1. Summary of the overall study and its limitations: Clinical and demographic metadata were provided uncurated, with the amount varying by source and participant.

Collaborating institutions collected whole blood in K2EDTA tubes following their own protocols. Collaborator samples were shipped for TCRbeta analysis as frozen whole blood, isolated PBMCs, or DNA extracted from either sample type. In its sample, this clone was seen a few times. What this receptor recognizes is not known. Per-nucleotide qualities are absent, and no much larger clonotype sits a single base away. Input material: peripheral blood. Recombination linked TRBV19 to TRBJ1-2; TRBD1 is perhaps the D gene, given 6 matching bases. The source is a man aged 50 or older with acute or convalescent COVID-19. Here the CDR3 is given as CASRPHRALDGYTF. The DNA sequence is given as TGTGCCAGTAGGCCCCACAGGGCGCTAGATGGCTACACCTTC. With all but the CDR3 taken from the reference TRBV19 and TRBJ1-2 genes, the full variable domain is: DGGITQSPKYLFRKEGQNVTLSCEQNLNHDAMYWYRQDPGQGLRLIYYSQIVNDFQKGDIAEGYSVSREKKESFPLTVTSAQKNPTAFYLCASRPHRALDGYTFGSGTRLTVV.